These T cell receptor beta chains were read from a single sample in a study of shared T cell receptors in the human thymus. Generated by immunoSEQ multiplex PCR, the TCRdb table keeps only in-frame clones and is missing some. The data show approximately 490,000 clones, around 78% seen once. This sample was shared with a second study, whose subject was human thymus T cells.

The specimen was thymocytes. The source is a boy younger than two with a congenital heart defect. CDR3s include the opening cysteine and the closing phenylalanine or tryptophan. A D gene is named only where the DNA matches it firmly. Clone size is stated in some rows and not others, as once, few, many or a class when expanded.

D gene: NA
CDR3 length: 14
clone size: NA
V gene: TRBV6-5
J gene: TRBJ2-2
CDR3 DNA: TGTGCCAGCACCGACAGTTCGAACACCGGGGAGCTGTTTTTT
CDR3 protein: CASTDSSNTGELFF

D gene: TRBD2
CDR3 length: 14
clone size: NA
V gene: TRBV28
J gene: TRBJ2-7
CDR3 DNA: TGTGCCAGCACCCTAGCGGGAGGGCTTTACGAGCAGTACTTC
CDR3 protein: CASTLAGGLYEQYF

D gene: TRBD2
CDR3 length: 12
clone size: NA
V gene: TRBV29-1
J gene: TRBJ2-1
CDR3 DNA: TGCAGCGTTGGACTAGCGGACAATGAGCAGTTCTTC
CDR3 protein: CSVGLADNEQFF

D gene: TRBD1
CDR3 length: 14
clone size: NA
V gene: TRBV6-1
J gene: TRBJ2-7
CDR3 DNA: TGTGCCAGCAGTGACGGACAGGTCTCTGGCGAGCAGTACTTC
CDR3 protein: CASSDGQVSGEQYF

D gene: NA
CDR3 length: 20
clone size: NA
V gene: TRBV21-1
J gene: TRBJ2-7
CDR3 DNA: TGTGCCAGCAGCGCGTTTCCCGGGACTAGCGGGAGCGATGCCTTCTACGAGCAGTACTTC
CDR3 protein: CASSAFPGTSGSDAFYEQYF

D gene: NA
CDR3 length: 15
clone size: NA
V gene: TRBV7-9
J gene: TRBJ2-5
CDR3 DNA: TGTGCCAGCAGCTTAGTACAGGGTAGGGGAGAGACCCAGTACTTC
CDR3 protein: CASSLVQGRGETQYF

D gene: TRBD1
CDR3 length: 18
clone size: NA
V gene: TRBV6-1
J gene: TRBJ1-2
CDR3 DNA: TGTGCCAGCAGTGAAGATGTGGGACAGGGGGCGAGTTTCTATGGCTACACCTTC
CDR3 protein: CASSEDVGQGASFYGYTF

D gene: TRBD1
CDR3 length: 13
clone size: NA
V gene: TRBV29-1
J gene: TRBJ1-1
CDR3 DNA: TGCAGCGTTGTAGACAGGGAGGGAACTGAAGCTTTCTTT
CDR3 protein: CSVVDREGTEAFF

D gene: NA
CDR3 length: 14
clone size: NA
V gene: TRBV6-5
J gene: TRBJ1-5
CDR3 DNA: TGTGCCAGCAGTTACTCTTCAGGGAATCAGCCCCAGCATTTT
CDR3 protein: CASSYSSGNQPQHF

D gene: NA
CDR3 length: 11
clone size: few
V gene: TRBV29-1
J gene: TRBJ1-4
CDR3 DNA: TGCAGCGTTCGGGAGGATGAAAAACTGTTTTTT
CDR3 protein: CSVREDEKLFF

D gene: TRBD2
CDR3 length: 14
clone size: NA
V gene: TRBV15
J gene: TRBJ2-7
CDR3 DNA: TGTGCCACCAGCAGGATCCTAGCGGAGTACGAGCAGTACTTC
CDR3 protein: CATSRILAEYEQYF

D gene: NA
CDR3 length: 17
clone size: NA
V gene: TRBV29-1
J gene: TRBJ2-1
CDR3 DNA: TGCAGCGTTAAGATTAGCAGCCCCCAACTGACCTACAATGAGCAGTTCTTC
CDR3 protein: CSVKISSPQLTYNEQFF

D gene: TRBD1
CDR3 length: 19
clone size: NA
V gene: TRBV7-2
J gene: TRBJ1-2
CDR3 DNA: TGTGCCAGCAGAAACTTACTCCGGGACAGGGGGCGCGGGAACTATGGCTACACCTTC
CDR3 protein: CASRNLLRDRGRGNYGYTF

D gene: NA
CDR3 length: 14
clone size: NA
V gene: TRBV29-1
J gene: TRBJ2-7
CDR3 DNA: TGCAGCGTTTTAGGCAGGGAGGACTCCTACGAGCAGTACTTC
CDR3 protein: CSVLGREDSYEQYF

D gene: TRBD2
CDR3 length: 15
clone size: NA
V gene: TRBV6-4
J gene: TRBJ2-1
CDR3 DNA: TGTGCCAGCAGTGACTCACTAGCGGGATCTTCAGAGCAGTTCTTC
CDR3 protein: CASSDSLAGSSEQFF

D gene: NA
CDR3 length: 15
clone size: NA
V gene: TRBV15
J gene: TRBJ1-1
CDR3 DNA: TGTGCCACCAGCGAACACTCCCTGAGGGCCACTGAAGCTTTCTTT
CDR3 protein: CATSEHSLRATEAFF

D gene: TRBD2
CDR3 length: 17
clone size: NA
V gene: TRBV2
J gene: TRBJ2-5
CDR3 DNA: TGTGCCAGCGATCTGACTAGCGGGAGGGTCGGTCGCGAGACCCAGTACTTC
CDR3 protein: CASDLTSGRVGRETQYF

D gene: TRBD2
CDR3 length: 15
clone size: NA
V gene: TRBV28
J gene: TRBJ2-7
CDR3 DNA: TGTGCCAGCTTCCGGGAGGGGTCCGAAAGGTACGAGCAGTACTTC
CDR3 protein: CASFREGSERYEQYF

D gene: NA
CDR3 length: 15
clone size: once
V gene: TRBV30
J gene: TRBJ2-1
CDR3 DNA: TGTGCCTGGGGAGACCCCTGGCGTAAGGAAAATGAGCAGTTCTTC
CDR3 protein: CAWGDPWRKENEQFF

D gene: NA
CDR3 length: 14
clone size: NA
V gene: TRBV12-2
J gene: TRBJ1-2
CDR3 DNA: TGTGCAAGTCGCTTAGGCCTCGGGGGAGACGGCTACACCTTC
CDR3 protein: CASRLGLGGDGYTF

D gene: NA
CDR3 length: 16
clone size: NA
V gene: TRBV7-9
J gene: TRBJ1-2
CDR3 DNA: TGTGCCAGCAGCGCTAAGTCCGGGACGGGACTTTATGGCTACACCTTC
CDR3 protein: CASSAKSGTGLYGYTF

D gene: TRBD2
CDR3 length: 14
clone size: NA
V gene: TRBV29-1
J gene: TRBJ2-1
CDR3 DNA: TGCAGCGTTGACCCGGGACTAGCGGACAATGAGCAGTTCTTC
CDR3 protein: CSVDPGLADNEQFF

D gene: TRBD1
CDR3 length: 14
clone size: NA
V gene: TRBV7-9
J gene: TRBJ1-1
CDR3 DNA: TGTGCCAGCAGCTTGAGGGGGCTGAACACTGAAGCTTTCTTT
CDR3 protein: CASSLRGLNTEAFF